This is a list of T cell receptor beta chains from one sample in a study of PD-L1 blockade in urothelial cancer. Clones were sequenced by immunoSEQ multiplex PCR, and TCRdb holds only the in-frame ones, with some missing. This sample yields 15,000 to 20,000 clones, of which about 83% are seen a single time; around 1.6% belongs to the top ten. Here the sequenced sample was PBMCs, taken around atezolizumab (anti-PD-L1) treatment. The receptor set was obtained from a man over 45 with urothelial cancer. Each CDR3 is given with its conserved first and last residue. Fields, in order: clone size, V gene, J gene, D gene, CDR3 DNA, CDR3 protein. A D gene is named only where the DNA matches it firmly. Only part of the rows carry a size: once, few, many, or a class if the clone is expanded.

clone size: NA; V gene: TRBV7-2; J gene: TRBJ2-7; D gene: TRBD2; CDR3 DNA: TGTGCCAGCAGCACGACTAGCGGCTACGAGCAGTACTTC; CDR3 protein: CASSTTSGYEQYF
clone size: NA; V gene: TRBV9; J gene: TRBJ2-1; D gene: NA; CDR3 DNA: TGTGCCAGCAGCGTAGGGGCAGTGAGGGGGTACAATGAGCAGTTCTTC; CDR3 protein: CASSVGAVRGYNEQFF
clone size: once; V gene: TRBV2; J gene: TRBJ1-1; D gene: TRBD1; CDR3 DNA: TGTGCCAGCAGTTTCGGGACAGGGGAAGCTTTCTTT; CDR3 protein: CASSFGTGEAFF
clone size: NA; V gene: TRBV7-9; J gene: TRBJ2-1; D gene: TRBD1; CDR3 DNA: TGTGCCAGCAGCAACCGAGGGACAGTCTCCTACAATGAGCAGTTCTTC; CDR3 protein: CASSNRGTVSYNEQFF
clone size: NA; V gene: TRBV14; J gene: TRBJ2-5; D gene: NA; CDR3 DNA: TGTGCCAGCGGATCTCACCCCCCTTCTCGACAGAAACAAGAGACCCAGTACTTC; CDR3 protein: CASGSHPPSRQKQETQYF
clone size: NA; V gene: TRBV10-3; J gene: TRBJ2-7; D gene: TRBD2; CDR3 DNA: TGTGCCACTGCGCTGGGAGGGTACGAGCAGTACTTC; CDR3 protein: CATALGGYEQYF
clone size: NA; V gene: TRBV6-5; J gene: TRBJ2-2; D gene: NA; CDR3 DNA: TGTGCCATCAAACCCCGGGACACCTACACCGGGGAGCTGTTTTTT; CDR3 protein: CAIKPRDTYTGELFF
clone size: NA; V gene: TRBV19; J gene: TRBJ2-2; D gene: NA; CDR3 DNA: TGTGCCAGTAGTACCGACTGGAACACCGGGGAGCTGTTTTTT; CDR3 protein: CASSTDWNTGELFF
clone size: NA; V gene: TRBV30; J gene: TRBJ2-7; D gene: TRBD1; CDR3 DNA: TGTGCCTGGAGTGACAGGGGAAACAACGAGCAGTACTTC; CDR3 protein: CAWSDRGNNEQYF
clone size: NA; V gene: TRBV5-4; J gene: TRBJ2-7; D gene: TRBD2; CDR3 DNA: TGTGCCAGCAGCCCTAGCGGGAGCCCGACGAAAGTCGAGCAGTACTTC; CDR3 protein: CASSPSGSPTKVEQYF